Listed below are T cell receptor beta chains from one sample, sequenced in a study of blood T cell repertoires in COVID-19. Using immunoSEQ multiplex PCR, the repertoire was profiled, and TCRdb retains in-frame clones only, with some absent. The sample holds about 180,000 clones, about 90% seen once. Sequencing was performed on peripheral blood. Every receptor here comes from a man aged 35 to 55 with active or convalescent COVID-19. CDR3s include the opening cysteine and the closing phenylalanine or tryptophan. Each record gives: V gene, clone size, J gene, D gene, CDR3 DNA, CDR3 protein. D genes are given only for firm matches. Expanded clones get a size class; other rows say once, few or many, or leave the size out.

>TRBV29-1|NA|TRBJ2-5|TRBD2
TGCAGCGTAATCTCTACGGGGGGAATCCAAGAGACCCAGTACTTC
CSVISTGGIQETQYF
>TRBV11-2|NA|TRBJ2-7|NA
TGTGCCACCCTACCTCCAGGGGCCTACGAGCAGTACTTC
CATLPPGAYEQYF
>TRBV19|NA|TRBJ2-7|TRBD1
TGTGCCAGTAGTATCGATGCAGGGACAGGGACCAACGAGCAGTACTTC
CASSIDAGTGTNEQYF
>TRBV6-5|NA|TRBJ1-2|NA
TGTGCCAGCAGTTTGCCGGGGGGGTATGGCTACACCTTC
CASSLPGGYGYTF
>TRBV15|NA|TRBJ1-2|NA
TGTGCCACCAGCAGATATCCCGACAGAACTAACTATGGCTACACCTTC
CATSRYPDRTNYGYTF
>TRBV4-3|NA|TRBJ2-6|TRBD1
TGCGCCAGCAGCCAAGATCGAGGGACAGGGGTTGCTGGGGCCAACGTCCTGACTTTC
CASSQDRGTGVAGANVLTF
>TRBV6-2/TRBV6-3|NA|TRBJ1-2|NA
TGTGCCAGCAGTTACCGTGCGATACGATGGGGCTACACCTTC
CASSYRAIRWGYTF
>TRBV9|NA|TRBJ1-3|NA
TGTGCCAGCAGCGCCCCCTCGGACAGACTCTCTGGAAACACCATATATTTT
CASSAPSDRLSGNTIYF
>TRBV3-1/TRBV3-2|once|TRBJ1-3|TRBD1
TGTGCCAGCCGGACAGGGTCTGGAAACACCATATATTTT
CASRTGSGNTIYF
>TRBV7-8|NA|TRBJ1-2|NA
TGTGCCAGCAGCTTAGTGGCGGGGACTTACTATGGCTACACCTTC
CASSLVAGTYYGYTF
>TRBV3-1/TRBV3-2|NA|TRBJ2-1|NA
TGTGCCAGCAGCCAATCGGACAATGAGCAGTTCTTC
CASSQSDNEQFF
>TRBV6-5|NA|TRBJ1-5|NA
TGTGCCAGCAGGGCGGGGTCCAATCAGCCCCAGCATTTT
CASRAGSNQPQHF
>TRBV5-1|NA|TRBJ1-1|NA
TGCGCCAGCAGCTCTGACGGACAGATGAACACTGAAGCTTTCTTT
CASSSDGQMNTEAFF
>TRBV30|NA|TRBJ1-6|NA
TGTGCCTGGAGTGTACTGATCGGTTCACCCCTCCACTTT
CAWSVLIGSPLHF
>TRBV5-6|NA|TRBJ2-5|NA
TGTGCCAGCAGCCAAGACCCGAGCCGGGAGGAGACCCAGTACTTC
CASSQDPSREETQYF
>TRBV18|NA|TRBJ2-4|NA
TGTGCCAGCTCACACGGAGTCGGGGGTGCCATTCAGTACTTC
CASSHGVGGAIQYF
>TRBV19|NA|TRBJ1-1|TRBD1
TGTGCCAGTAGTCCAGGACAGGGCACTGAAGCTTTCTTT
CASSPGQGTEAFF
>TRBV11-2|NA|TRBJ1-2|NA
TGTGCCAGCAGCTTAGCTCCCGAGACTGTTACTAACTATGGCTACACCTTC
CASSLAPETVTNYGYTF
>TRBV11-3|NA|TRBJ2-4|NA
TGTGCCAGCAGTCAGGGCTCCAAAAACATTCAGTACTTC
CASSQGSKNIQYF
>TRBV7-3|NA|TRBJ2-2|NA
TGTGCCAGCAGCTTAACGACAGGGAGGTCCCCCGGGGAGCTGTTTTTT
CASSLTTGRSPGELFF
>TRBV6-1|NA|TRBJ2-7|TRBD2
TGTGCCAGCAGTGATCCTGGACTAGCGGGGGGGTCCGAGCAGTACTTC
CASSDPGLAGGSEQYF
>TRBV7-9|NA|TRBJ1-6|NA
TGTGCCAGCAGCTTAGCCTTCGGACAGACTTTCAATTCACCCCTCCACTTT
CASSLAFGQTFNSPLHF
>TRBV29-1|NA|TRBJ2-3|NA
TGCAGCGTTGTATTGTCCGGGGGAAGCACAGATACGCAGTATTTT
CSVVLSGGSTDTQYF
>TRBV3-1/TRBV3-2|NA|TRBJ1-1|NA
TGTGCCAGCAGCCAAGGGCGGCGTGGGACTGAAGCTTTCTTT
CASSQGRRGTEAFF
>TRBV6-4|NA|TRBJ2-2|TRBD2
TGTGCCAGCAGCCCGACTAGCGGGGGGGCCGGGGCCGGGGAGCTGTTTTTT
CASSPTSGGAGAGELFF
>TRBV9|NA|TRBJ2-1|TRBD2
TGTGCCAGCGCTAATTTAGCGGGCCCCTCCGATGAGCAGTTCTTC
CASANLAGPSDEQFF
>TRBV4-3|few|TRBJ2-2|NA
TGCGCCAGCAGCCAAGTACTCCCGGGCACCGGGGAGCTGTTTTTT
CASSQVLPGTGELFF